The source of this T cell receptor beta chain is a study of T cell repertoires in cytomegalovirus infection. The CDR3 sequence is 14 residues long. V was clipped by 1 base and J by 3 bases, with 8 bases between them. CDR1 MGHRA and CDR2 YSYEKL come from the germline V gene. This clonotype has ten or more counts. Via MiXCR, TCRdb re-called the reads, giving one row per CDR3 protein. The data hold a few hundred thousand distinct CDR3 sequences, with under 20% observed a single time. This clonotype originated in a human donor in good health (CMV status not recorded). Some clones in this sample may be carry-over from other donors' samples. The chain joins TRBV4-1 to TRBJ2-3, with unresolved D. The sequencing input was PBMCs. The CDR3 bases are TGCGCCAGCAGCCAAGGCCGTGGGACAGATACGCAGTATTTT. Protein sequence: CASSQGRGTDTQYF.